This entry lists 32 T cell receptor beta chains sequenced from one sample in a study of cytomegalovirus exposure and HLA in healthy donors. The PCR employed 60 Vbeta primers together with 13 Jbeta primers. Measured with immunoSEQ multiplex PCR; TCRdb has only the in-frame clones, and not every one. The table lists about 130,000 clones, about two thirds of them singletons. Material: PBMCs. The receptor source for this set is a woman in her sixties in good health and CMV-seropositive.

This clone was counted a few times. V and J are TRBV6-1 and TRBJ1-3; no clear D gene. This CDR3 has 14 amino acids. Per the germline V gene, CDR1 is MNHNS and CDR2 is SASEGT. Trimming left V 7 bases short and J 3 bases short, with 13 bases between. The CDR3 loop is CASTHREIGNTIYF. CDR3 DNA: TGTGCCAGCACCCACCGGGAAATTGGAAACACCATATATTTT.

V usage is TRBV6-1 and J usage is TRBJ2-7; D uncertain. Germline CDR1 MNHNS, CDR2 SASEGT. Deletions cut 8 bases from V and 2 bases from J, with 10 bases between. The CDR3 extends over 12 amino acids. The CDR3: CASVQAPYEQYF. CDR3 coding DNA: TGTGCCAGCGTCCAGGCCCCCTACGAGCAGTACTTC.

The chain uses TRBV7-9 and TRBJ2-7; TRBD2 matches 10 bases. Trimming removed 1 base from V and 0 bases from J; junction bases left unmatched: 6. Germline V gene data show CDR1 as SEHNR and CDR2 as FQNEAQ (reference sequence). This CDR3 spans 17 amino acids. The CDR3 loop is CASSLGWVAGGSYEQYF. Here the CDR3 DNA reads TGTGCCAGCAGCTTAGGGTGGGTAGCGGGGGGCTCCTACGAGCAGTACTTC.

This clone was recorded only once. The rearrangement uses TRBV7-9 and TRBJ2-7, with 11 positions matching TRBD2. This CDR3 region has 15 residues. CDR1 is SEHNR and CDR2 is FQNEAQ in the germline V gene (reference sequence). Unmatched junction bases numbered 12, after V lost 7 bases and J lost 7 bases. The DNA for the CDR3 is TGTGCCAGCACCCTTGTGACTAGCGGGGTGTGGGAGCAGTACTTC. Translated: CASTLVTSGVWEQYF.

The CDR3 loop reads CASSYSGPSTDTQYF. Here the CDR3 DNA reads TGTGCCAGCAGTTACTCTGGCCCTTCCACAGATACGCAGTATTTT. The chain is built from TRBV6-5 and TRBJ2-3; D gene uncertain. There are 15 residues in the CDR3. Germline values: CDR1 MNHEY, CDR2 SVGAGI. The V and J ends lost 0 bases and 2 bases respectively, with 9 bases between them.

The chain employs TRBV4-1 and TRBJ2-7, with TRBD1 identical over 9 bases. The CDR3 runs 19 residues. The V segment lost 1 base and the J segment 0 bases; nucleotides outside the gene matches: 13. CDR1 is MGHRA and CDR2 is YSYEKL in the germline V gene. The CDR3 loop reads CASSQVDYSGTGSSYEQYF. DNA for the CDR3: TGCGCCAGCAGCCAAGTCGATTATTCCGGGACAGGGAGCTCCTACGAGCAGTACTTC.

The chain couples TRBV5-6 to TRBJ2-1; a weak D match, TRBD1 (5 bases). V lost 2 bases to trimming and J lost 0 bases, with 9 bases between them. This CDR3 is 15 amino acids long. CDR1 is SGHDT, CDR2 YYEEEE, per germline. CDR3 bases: TGTGCCAGCAGCTTTGGGGCGAGCTCCTACAATGAGCAGTTCTTC. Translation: CASSFGASSYNEQFF. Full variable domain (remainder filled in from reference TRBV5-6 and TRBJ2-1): DAGVTQSPTHLIKTRGQQVTLRCSPKSGHDTVSWYQQALGQGPQFIFQYYEEEERQRGNFPDRFSGHQFPNYSSELNVNALLLGDSALYLCASSFGASSYNEQFFGPGTRLTVL.

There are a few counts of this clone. This chain's CDR3 is CASSQVGGGPADTQYF. DNA for the CDR3: TGCGCCAGCAGCCAGGTTGGCGGGGGCCCTGCAGATACGCAGTATTTT. The chain couples TRBV4-1 to TRBJ2-3; perhaps TRBD2 as D (7 bases). Germline V gives CDR1 MGHRA, CDR2 YSYEKL. V lost 3 bases to trimming and J lost 4 bases, with 17 bases between them. The CDR3 extends over 16 amino acids.

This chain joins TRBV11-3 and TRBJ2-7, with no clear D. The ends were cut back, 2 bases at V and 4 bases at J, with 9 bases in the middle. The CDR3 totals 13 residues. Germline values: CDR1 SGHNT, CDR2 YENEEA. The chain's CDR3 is CASSLYPLYEQYF. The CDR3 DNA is TGTGCCAGCAGCTTATACCCCCTATACGAGCAGTACTTC.

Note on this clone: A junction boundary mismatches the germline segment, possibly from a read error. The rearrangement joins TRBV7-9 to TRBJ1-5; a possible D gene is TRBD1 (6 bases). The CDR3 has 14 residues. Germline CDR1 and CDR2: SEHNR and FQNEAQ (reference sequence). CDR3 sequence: CSSSPGAGGQPQHF. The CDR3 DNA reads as TGTTCCAGCAGCCCAGGGGCGGGAGGACAGCCCCAGCATTTT. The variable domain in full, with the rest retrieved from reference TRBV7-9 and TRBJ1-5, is DTGVSQNPRHKITKRGQNVTFRCDPISEHNRLYWYRQTLGQGPEFLTYFQNEAQLEKSRLLSDRFSAERPKGSFSTLEIQRTEQGDSAMYLCSSSPGAGGQPQHFGDGTRLSIL.

As DNA, the CDR3 is TGTGCCAGCTGGGCTTGGCGGGGGGGCCTCGAGCAGTACTTC. Translation: CASWAWRGGLEQYF. The chain has TRBV28 and TRBJ2-7, with 9 bases lining up with TRBD2. CDR3 size: 14 residues. The trim removed 8 bases at V and 6 bases at J, leaving 11 bases unmatched. Per the germline V gene, CDR1 is MDHEN and CDR2 is SYDVKM.

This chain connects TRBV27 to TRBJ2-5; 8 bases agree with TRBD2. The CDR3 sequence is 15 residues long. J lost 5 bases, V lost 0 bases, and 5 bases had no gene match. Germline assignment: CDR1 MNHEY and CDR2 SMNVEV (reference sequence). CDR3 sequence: CASSLSAGAGETQYF. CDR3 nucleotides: TGTGCCAGCAGTTTATCAGCGGGGGCCGGGGAGACCCAGTACTTC.

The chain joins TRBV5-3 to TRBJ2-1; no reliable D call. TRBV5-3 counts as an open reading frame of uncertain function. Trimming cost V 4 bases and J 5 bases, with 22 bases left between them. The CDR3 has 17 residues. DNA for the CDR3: TGTGCCAGAAGCCTCCATTTTACGAGGTTTAAACACAATGAGCAGTTCTTC. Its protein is CARSLHFTRFKHNEQFF.

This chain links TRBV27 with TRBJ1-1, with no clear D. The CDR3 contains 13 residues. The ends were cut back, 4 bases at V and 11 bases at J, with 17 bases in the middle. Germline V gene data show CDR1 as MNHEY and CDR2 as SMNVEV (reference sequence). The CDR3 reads CASSSPWEGSAFF. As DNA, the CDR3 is TGTGCCAGCAGTTCCCCTTGGGAGGGCTCGGCTTTCTTT.

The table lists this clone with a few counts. The DNA of the CDR3 is TGTGCCAGCAGTGAAATAAGAGGGGGCACTGAAGCTTTCTTT. Its protein is CASSEIRGGTEAFF. This sequence joins TRBV2 and TRBJ1-1; a possible D gene is TRBD1 (6 bases). There are 14 residues in the CDR3. Deletions cut 2 bases from V and 4 bases from J, with 11 bases between. Germline CDR1 reads SNHLY; CDR2 reads FYNNEI.

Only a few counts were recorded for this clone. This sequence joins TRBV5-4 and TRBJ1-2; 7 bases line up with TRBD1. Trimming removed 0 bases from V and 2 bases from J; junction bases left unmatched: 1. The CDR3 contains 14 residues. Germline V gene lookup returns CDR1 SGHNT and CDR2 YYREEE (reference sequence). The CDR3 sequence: CASSLAGQNYGYTF. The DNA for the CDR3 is TGTGCCAGCAGCTTGGCGGGACAGAACTATGGCTACACCTTC.

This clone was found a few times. CDR3: CASSPSTSGGTYEQYF. CDR3 DNA: TGTGCCAGCAGCCCATCGACTAGCGGGGGGACCTACGAGCAGTACTTC. The rearrangement uses TRBV9 and TRBJ2-7; 13 bases are a match to TRBD2. CDR1 SGDLS and CDR2 YYNGEE come from the germline V gene. CDR3 length: 16 residues. Trimming cost V 4 bases and J 2 bases; bases outside gene matches: 6.

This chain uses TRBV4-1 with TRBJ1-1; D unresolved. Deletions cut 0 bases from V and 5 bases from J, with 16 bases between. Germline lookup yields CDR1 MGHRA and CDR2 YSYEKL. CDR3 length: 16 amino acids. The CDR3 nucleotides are TGCGCCAGCAGCCAAGATGCCGGGAAGGGCAATACTGAAGCTTTCTTT. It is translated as CASSQDAGKGNTEAFF.

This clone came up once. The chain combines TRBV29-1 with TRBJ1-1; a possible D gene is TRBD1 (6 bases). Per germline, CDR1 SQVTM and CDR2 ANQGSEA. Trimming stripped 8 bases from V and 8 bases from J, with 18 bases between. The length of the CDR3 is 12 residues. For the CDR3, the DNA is TGCAGCTCTGGGGGCCAAGGCGCCGAAGCTTTCTTT. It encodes CSSGGQGAEAFF.

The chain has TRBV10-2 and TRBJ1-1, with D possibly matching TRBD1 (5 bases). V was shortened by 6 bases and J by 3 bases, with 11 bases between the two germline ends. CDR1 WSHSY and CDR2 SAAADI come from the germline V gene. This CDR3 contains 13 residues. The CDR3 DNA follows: TGCGCCAGCAGGCTCAGGGAGGACACTGAAGCTTTCTTT. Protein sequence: CASRLREDTEAFF.

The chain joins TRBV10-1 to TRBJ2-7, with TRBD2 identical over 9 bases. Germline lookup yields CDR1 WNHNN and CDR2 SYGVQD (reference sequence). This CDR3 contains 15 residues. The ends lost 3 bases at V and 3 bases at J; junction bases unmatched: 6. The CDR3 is CASSDPAGGDYEQYF. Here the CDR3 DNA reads TGCGCCAGCAGTGACCCAGCGGGGGGCGACTACGAGCAGTACTTC.

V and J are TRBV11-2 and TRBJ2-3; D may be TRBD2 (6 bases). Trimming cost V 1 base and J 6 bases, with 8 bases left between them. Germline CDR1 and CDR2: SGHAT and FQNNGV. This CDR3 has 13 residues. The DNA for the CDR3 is TGTGCCAGCAGCTTAGCGGGGGAGGATACGCAGTATTTT. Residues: CASSLAGEDTQYF.

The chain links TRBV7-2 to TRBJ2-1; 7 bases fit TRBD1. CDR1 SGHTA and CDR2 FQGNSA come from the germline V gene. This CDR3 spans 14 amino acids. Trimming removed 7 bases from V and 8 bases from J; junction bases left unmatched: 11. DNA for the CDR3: TGTGCCAGCAAGGGGAAGGGGGCTTTGCATGAGCAGTTCTTC. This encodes CASKGKGALHEQFF.

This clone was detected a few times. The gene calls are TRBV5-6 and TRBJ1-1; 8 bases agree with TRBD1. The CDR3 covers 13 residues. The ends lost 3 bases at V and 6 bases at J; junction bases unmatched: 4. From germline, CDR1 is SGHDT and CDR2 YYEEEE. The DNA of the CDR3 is TGTGCCAGCAGCTCGGACAGGGCCCCTGAAGCTTTCTTT. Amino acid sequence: CASSSDRAPEAFF.

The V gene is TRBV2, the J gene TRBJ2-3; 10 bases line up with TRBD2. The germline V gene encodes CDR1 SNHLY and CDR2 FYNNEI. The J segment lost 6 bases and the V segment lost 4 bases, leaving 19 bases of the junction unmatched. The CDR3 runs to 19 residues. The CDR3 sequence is CASSGGGALKRGGKDTQYF. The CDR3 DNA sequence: TGTGCCAGCAGTGGAGGGGGTGCGCTAAAGCGGGGGGGCAAGGATACGCAGTATTTT.

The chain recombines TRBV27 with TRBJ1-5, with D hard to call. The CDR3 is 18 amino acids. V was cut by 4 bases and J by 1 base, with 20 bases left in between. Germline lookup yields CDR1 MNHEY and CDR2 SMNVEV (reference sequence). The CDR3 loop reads CASSSYNPAGGSNQPQHF. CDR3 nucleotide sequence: TGTGCCAGCAGTTCGTACAATCCGGCGGGTGGGAGCAATCAGCCCCAGCATTTT.

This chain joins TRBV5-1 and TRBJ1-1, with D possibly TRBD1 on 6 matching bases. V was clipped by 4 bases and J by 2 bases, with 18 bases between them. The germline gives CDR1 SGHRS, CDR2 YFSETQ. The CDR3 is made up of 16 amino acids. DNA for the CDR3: TGCGCCAGCAGCCCACCGAGGACAGTTACTAACACTGAAGCTTTCTTT. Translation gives CASSPPRTVTNTEAFF.

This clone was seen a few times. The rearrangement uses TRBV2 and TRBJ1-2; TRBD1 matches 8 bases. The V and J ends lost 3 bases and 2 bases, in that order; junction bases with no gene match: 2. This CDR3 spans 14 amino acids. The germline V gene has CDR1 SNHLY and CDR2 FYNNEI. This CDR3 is CASSENRGNYGYTF. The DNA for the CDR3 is TGTGCCAGCAGTGAGAACAGGGGGAACTATGGCTACACCTTC.

The CDR3 DNA reads TGTGCCAGCAGTTTATTTTTCGGGCAGGGGGCCGCCCAAACTAATGAAAAACTGTTTTTT. Its translation: CASSLFFGQGAAQTNEKLFF. The genes are TRBV27 and TRBJ1-4; 8 nucleotides align to TRBD1. V was pared by 1 base and J by 1 base, with 14 bases of the junction left unmatched. The germline gives CDR1 MNHEY, CDR2 SMNVEV (reference sequence). The length of the CDR3 is 20 residues.

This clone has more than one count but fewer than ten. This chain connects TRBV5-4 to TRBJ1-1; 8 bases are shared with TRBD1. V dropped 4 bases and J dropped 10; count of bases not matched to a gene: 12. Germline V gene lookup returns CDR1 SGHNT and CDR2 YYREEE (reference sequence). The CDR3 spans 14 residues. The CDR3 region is CASSGGGIGQGAFF. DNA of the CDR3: TGTGCCAGCAGCGGAGGGGGGATCGGACAGGGAGCTTTCTTT.

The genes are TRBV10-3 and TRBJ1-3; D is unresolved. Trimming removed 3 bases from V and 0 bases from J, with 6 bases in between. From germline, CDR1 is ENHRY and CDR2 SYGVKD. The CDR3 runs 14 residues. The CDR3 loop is CAISDNRSGNTIYF. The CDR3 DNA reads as TGTGCCATCAGTGATAATCGCTCTGGAAACACCATATATTTT.

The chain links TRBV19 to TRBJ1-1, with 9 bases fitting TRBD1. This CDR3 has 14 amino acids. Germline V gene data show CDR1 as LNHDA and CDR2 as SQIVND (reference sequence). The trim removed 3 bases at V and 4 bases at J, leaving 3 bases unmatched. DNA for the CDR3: TGTGCCAGTAGTATGTTACAGGGGGCCACTGAAGCTTTCTTT. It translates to CASSMLQGATEAFF.